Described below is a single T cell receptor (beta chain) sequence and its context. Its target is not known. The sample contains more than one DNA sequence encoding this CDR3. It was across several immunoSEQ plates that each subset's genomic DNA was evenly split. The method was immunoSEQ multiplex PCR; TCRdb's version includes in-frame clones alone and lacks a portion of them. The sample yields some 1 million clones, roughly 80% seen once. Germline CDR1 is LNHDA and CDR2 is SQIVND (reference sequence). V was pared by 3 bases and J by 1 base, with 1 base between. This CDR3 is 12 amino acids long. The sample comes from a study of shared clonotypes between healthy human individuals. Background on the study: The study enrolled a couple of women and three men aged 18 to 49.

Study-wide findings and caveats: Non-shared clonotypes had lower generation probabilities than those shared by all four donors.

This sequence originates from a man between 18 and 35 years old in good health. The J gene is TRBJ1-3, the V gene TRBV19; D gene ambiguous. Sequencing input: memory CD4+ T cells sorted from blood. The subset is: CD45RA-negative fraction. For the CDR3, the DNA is TGTGCCAGTAGTATTTCTGGAAACACCATATATTTT. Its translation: CASSISGNTIYF.